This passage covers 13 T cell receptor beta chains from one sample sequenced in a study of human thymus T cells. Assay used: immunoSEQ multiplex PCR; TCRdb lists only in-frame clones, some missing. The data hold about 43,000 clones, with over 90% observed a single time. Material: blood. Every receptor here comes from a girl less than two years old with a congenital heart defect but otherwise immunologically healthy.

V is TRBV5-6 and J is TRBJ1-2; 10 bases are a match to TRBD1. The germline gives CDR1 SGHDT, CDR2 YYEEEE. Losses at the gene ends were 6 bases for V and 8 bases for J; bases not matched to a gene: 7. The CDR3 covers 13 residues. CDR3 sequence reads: CASTVTGGAGYTF. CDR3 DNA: TGTGCCAGCACCGTGACAGGGGGCGCGGGCTACACCTTC. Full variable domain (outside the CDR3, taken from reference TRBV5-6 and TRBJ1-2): DAGVTQSPTHLIKTRGQQVTLRCSPKSGHDTVSWYQQALGQGPQFIFQYYEEEERQRGNFPDRFSGHQFPNYSSELNVNALLLGDSALYLCASTVTGGAGYTFGSGTRLTVV.

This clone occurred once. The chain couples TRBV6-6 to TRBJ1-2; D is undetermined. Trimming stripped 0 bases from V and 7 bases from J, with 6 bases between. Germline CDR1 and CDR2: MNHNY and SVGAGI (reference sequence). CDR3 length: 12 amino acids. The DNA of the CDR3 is TGTGCCAGCAGTTACTCGGTTACTGGCTACACCTTC. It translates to CASSYSVTGYTF.

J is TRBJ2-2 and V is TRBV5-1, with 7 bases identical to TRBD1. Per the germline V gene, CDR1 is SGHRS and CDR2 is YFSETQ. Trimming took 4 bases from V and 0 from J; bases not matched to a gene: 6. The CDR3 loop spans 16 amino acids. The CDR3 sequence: CASSPRQGANTGELFF. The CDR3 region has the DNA TGCGCCAGCAGCCCCCGACAGGGAGCGAACACCGGGGAGCTGTTTTTT.

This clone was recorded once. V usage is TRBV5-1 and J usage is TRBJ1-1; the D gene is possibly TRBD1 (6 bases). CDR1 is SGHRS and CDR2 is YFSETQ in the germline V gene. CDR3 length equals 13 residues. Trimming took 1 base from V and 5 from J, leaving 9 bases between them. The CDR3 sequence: CASSLSRGTEAFF. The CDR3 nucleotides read TGCGCCAGCAGCTTGTCGAGGGGGACTGAAGCTTTCTTT.

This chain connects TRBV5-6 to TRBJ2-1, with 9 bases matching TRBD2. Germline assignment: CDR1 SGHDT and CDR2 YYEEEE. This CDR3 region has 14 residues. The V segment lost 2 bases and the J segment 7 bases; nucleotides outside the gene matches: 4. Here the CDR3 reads CASSFGTSSNEQFF. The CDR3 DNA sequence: TGTGCCAGCAGCTTCGGGACTAGCAGTAATGAGCAGTTCTTC. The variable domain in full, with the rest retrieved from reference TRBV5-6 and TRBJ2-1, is DAGVTQSPTHLIKTRGQQVTLRCSPKSGHDTVSWYQQALGQGPQFIFQYYEEEERQRGNFPDRFSGHQFPNYSSELNVNALLLGDSALYLCASSFGTSSNEQFFGPGTRLTVL.

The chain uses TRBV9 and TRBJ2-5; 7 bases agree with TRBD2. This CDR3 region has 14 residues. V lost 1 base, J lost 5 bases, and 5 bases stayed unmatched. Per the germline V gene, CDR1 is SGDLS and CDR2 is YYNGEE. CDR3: CASSVTGRRETQYF. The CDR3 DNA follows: TGTGCCAGCAGCGTAACCGGGAGGAGGGAGACCCAGTACTTC.

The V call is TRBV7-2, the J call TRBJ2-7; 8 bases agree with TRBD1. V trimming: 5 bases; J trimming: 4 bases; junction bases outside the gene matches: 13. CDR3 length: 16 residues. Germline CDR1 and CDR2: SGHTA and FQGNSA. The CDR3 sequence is CASSPRTDRGQYEQYF. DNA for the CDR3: TGTGCCAGCAGCCCCCGTACCGACAGGGGACAGTACGAGCAGTACTTC.

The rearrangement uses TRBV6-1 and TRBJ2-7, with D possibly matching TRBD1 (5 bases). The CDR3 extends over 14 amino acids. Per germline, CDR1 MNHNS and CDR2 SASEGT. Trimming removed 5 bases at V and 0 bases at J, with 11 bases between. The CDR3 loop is CASSLQTASYEQYF. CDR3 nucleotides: TGTGCCAGCAGTCTCCAGACAGCCTCCTACGAGCAGTACTTC.

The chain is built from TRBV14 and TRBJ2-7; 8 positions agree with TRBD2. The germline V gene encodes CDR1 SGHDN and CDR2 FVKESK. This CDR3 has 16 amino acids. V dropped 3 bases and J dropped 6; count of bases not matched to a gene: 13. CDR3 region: CASSQNLAGIRGEQYF. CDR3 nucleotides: TGTGCCAGCAGCCAGAACCTAGCGGGTATACGGGGCGAGCAGTACTTC. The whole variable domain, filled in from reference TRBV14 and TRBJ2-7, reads EAGVTQFPSHSVIEKGQTVTLRCDPISGHDNLYWYRRVMGKEIKFLLHFVKESKQDESGMPNNRFLAERTGGTYSTLKVQPAELEDSGVYFCASSQNLAGIRGEQYFGPGTRLTVT.

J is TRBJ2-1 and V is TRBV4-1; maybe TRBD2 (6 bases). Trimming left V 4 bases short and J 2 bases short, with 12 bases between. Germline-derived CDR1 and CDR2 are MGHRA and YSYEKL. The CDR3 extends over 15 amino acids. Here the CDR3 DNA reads TGCGCCAGCAGCCGGGGGGACCCGCCCTACAATGAGCAGTTCTTC. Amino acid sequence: CASSRGDPPYNEQFF.

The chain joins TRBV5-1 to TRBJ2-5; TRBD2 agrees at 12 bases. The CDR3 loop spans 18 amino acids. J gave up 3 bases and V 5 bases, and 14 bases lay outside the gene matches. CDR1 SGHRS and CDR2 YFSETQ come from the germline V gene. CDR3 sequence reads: CASRLPLLAGGAEETQYF. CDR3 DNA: TGCGCCAGCAGACTTCCGCTACTAGCGGGAGGCGCAGAAGAGACCCAGTACTTC.

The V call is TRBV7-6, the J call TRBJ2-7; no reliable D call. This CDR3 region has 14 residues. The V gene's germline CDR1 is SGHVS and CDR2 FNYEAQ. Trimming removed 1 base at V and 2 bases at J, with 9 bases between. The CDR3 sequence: CASSLEGRTYEQYF. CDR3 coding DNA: TGTGCCAGCAGCTTAGAGGGCCGGACCTACGAGCAGTACTTC. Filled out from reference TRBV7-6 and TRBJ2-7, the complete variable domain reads GAGVSQSPRYKVTKRGQDVALRCDPISGHVSLYWYRQALGQGPEFLTYFNYEAQQDKSGLPNDRFSAERPEGSISTLTIQRTEQRDSAMYRCASSLEGRTYEQYFGPGTRLTVT.

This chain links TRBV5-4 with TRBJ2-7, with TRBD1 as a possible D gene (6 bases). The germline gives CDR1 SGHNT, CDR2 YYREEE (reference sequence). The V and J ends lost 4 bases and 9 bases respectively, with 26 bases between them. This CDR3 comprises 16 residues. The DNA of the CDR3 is TGTGCCAGCAGCCCACTCATGAGTACAGGGACGACGGTGCAGTACTTC. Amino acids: CASSPLMSTGTTVQYF.